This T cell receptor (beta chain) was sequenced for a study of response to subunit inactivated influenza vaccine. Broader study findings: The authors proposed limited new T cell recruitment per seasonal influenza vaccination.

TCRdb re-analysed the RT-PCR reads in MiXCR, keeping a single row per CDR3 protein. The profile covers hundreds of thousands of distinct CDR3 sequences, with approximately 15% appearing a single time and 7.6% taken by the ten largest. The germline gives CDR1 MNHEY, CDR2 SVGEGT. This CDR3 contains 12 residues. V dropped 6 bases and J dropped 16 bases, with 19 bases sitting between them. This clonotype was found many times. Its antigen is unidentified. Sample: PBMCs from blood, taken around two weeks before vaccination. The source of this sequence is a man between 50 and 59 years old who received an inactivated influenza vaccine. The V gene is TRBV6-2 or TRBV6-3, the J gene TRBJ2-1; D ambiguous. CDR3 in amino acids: CASSSLLSDPFF. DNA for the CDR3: TGTGCCAGCAGCTCCCTACTCTCGGATCCCTTCTTC.